This T cell receptor beta chain was identified during a study of human T cells and chemical hapten exposure. Study background: Variability of per-sample TCR yields stemmed mainly from small differences in pooled library volume. Study findings and constraints: TCRs at a frequency above 1 in 1000 stayed unchanged with DPC sensitization.

Time point in this sample: patch test 1, 2 weeks after DPC sensitization. Treatment in this sample: therapeutic diphenylcyclopropenone sensitization with weekly scalp DPC. Patch tests were applied only after blood draws. This clonotype was counted between two and nine times. Its target is not known. The junction had 6 bases not matched to a gene; V was cut back by 7 bases and J by 9 bases. The germline CDR1 and CDR2 sequences are SGHTA and FQGNSA. The CDR3 length is 12 residues. Each CDR3 protein is one row after TCRdb ran MiXCR on the RACE reads. The sample has about 360,000 distinct CDR3 sequences; approximately 6.3% are singletons.

This TCR was recovered from a woman between 18 and 29 years old with alopecia areata. Some clones in this sample may be carry-over from other donors' samples. The specimen was whole blood, collected in connection with sensitization to the hapten diphenylcyclopropenone (DPC). This sequence joins TRBV7-2 and TRBJ2-1, with 7 bases fitting TRBD1. This chain's CDR3 is CASNRQGGEQFF. In DNA, the CDR3 is TGTGCCAGCAATAGACAGGGTGGTGAGCAGTTCTTC.